The rows below give T cell receptor beta chains drawn from one sample of a study of T-cell memory formation after mild COVID-19. TCRdb reprocessed the 5' RACE reads with MiXCR, giving one entry per CDR3 protein. Of about 290,000 distinct CDR3 sequences listed, 15% to 20% are singletons. The source material was PBMCs or a T cell subset sorted from them (not recorded which). These receptors were collected from a man aged 18 to 30 who had mild COVID-19 (a few samples of this study predate the infection). Cell type and time point are not known. Both conserved end residues are part of each CDR3. D genes are given only for firm matches. Clone size is given for some rows only: seen once, a few or many times, or a class if the clone is expanded.

d_call,v_call,clone_size,j_call,cdr3_nt,cdr3_aa
.,TRBV28,few,TRBJ2-1,TGTGCCAGCAGTTTGGGACAAATAGTCCCTCCTGAGCAGTTCTTC,CASSLGQIVPPEQFF
.,TRBV7-2,few,TRBJ2-2,TGTGCCAGCAGCTTTAGGTCGACCGACACCGGGGAGCTGTTTTTT,CASSFRSTDTGELFF
.,TRBV6-5,many,TRBJ2-1,TGTGCCAGCAGCCCCGGCAGAAATGAGCAGTTCTTC,CASSPGRNEQFF
.,TRBV7-2,many,TRBJ1-5,TGTGCCAGCAGCTTATACGGGGCGGATCAGCCCCAGCATTTT,CASSLYGADQPQHF
TRBD1,TRBV9,few,TRBJ2-3,TGTGCCAGCAGCGTAGGCCGGGACAGGGGGCGCACAGATACGCAGTATTTT,CASSVGRDRGRTDTQYF
.,TRBV10-3,.,TRBJ2-5,TGTGCCATCAGTGAGTCGGGACTAGAGACCCAGTACTTC,CAISESGLETQYF
.,TRBV7-9,few,TRBJ1-4,TGTGCCAGCAGGTTAAAAGACGGGAATGAAAAACTGTTTTTT,CASRLKDGNEKLFF
.,TRBV12-3/TRBV12-4,.,TRBJ2-4,TGTGCCAGCAGTTCCGGGCCAAGGAAAAACATTCAGTACTTC,CASSSGPRKNIQYF
.,TRBV12-3/TRBV12-4,.,TRBJ2-4,TGTGCCAGCAGTTTAGCGGGGGGCCGTGGAAACATTCAGTACTTC,CASSLAGGRGNIQYF
.,TRBV5-1,few,TRBJ1-5,TGCGCCAGCAGCTTGGGAGACACGAACAATCAGCCCCAGCATTTT,CASSLGDTNNQPQHF
TRBD1,TRBV20-1,.,TRBJ2-7,TGCAGTGCTGGACCGGGACAGAGTTCCTACGAGCAGTACTTC,CSAGPGQSSYEQYF
TRBD2,TRBV5-1,.,TRBJ2-5,TGCGCCAGCAGCTTGGTAGGGACTAGAGAAGAGACCCAGTACTTC,CASSLVGTREETQYF
.,TRBV18,few,TRBJ2-7,TGTGCCAGCTCACCACGGGGGTTCTACGAGCAGTACTTC,CASSPRGFYEQYF
.,TRBV6-2/TRBV6-3,few,TRBJ2-5,TGTGCCAGCAGTTACTCCCCAGATCCAGGGGAAGAGACCCAGTACTTC,CASSYSPDPGEETQYF
.,TRBV10-3,.,TRBJ2-1,TGTGCCATCAGGGAGGACGCTGACGATGAGCAGTTCTTC,CAIREDADDEQFF
.,TRBV4-2,.,TRBJ2-2,TGTGCCAGCAGCCACGACCCCGGGACGGCGAACACCGGGGAGCTGTTTTTT,CASSHDPGTANTGELFF
TRBD1,TRBV7-8,few,TRBJ2-1,TGTGCCAGCATCCGGCGGGACAGGGATCACAATGAGCAGTTCTTC,CASIRRDRDHNEQFF
.,TRBV6-2/TRBV6-3,few,TRBJ1-1,TGTGCCAGCAGCGACAGTTCACCTGAAGCTTTCTTT,CASSDSSPEAFF
.,TRBV4-3,.,TRBJ1-4,TGCGCCAGCAGCCAACAGGAGGGAGAAAAACTGTTTTTT,CASSQQEGEKLFF
.,TRBV6-2/TRBV6-3,many,TRBJ2-7,TGTGCCAGCAGTTCATCGAACTACGAGCAGTACTTC,CASSSSNYEQYF
.,TRBV28,.,TRBJ2-6,TGTGCCAGCAGTTCCCCGCTGTGGCAATCGTTTGGGGCCAACGTCCTGACTTTC,CASSSPLWQSFGANVLTF
.,TRBV12-3/TRBV12-4,.,TRBJ2-7,TGTGCCAGCACTTCACCTTCGCTAGCTAACGAGCAGTACTTC,CASTSPSLANEQYF
.,TRBV7-2,.,TRBJ2-7,TGTGCCAGCAGCGTCGACAGCCCCTACGAGCAGTACTTC,CASSVDSPYEQYF
.,TRBV7-2,.,TRBJ2-5,TGTGCCATCCCGGTGGGGGGAGAGACCCAGTACTTC,CAIPVGGETQYF
TRBD1,TRBV9,.,TRBJ1-2,TGTGCCAGCAGCGTAGCGGGGAGGGGGCAACGAGCTAACTATGGCTACACCTTC,CASSVAGRGQRANYGYTF
.,TRBV23-1,few,TRBJ2-1,TGCGCCAGCAGTCATAGCCCAGGGAATGAGCAGTTCTTC,CASSHSPGNEQFF
.,TRBV7-6,few,TRBJ2-6,TGTGCCAGCAGTAACCCGGTGGAGGGACAGTTCTCTGGGGCCAACGTCCTGACTTTC,CASSNPVEGQFSGANVLTF
TRBD1,TRBV12-3/TRBV12-4,once,TRBJ2-7,TGTGCCAGCAGAAGGACAGGGGGAGGAGACGAGCAGTACTTC,CASRRTGGGDEQYF
TRBD1,TRBV7-8,many,TRBJ2-5,TGTGCCAGCAGCTTCTCCCCGACAGGGGAGACCCAGTACTTC,CASSFSPTGETQYF
TRBD2,TRBV7-6,many,TRBJ2-3,TGTGCCAGCAGCCGTCTAGCGGGGCGCACAGATACGCAGTATTTT,CASSRLAGRTDTQYF
.,TRBV7-2,few,TRBJ2-3,TGTGCCAGCACCCTAGGGGCAGATACGCAGTATTTT,CASTLGADTQYF
.,TRBV7-9,.,TRBJ2-5,TGTGCCAGCAGCTTAAGCGTGGGAGGAGGAGAGACCCAGTACTTC,CASSLSVGGGETQYF
TRBD1,TRBV7-2,.,TRBJ1-2,TGTGCCAGCAGCTCCCTGACAGGGAACTATGGCTACACCTTC,CASSSLTGNYGYTF
TRBD2,TRBV9,.,TRBJ2-1,TGTGCCAGCAGCCCAGGGTGGGGGACTAGAGTACATGAGCAGTTCTTC,CASSPGWGTRVHEQFF
TRBD2,TRBV7-3,.,TRBJ2-3,TGTGCCAGCAGCTTATCAGTCTCGCTAGCGGGGGCCAGCACAGATACGCAGTATTTT,CASSLSVSLAGASTDTQYF
.,TRBV10-3,few,TRBJ2-7,TGTGCCAACCGGACAGAAGGGGCCTACGAGCAGTACTTC,CANRTEGAYEQYF
.,TRBV4-3,few,TRBJ1-3,TGCGCCAGCAGCCAAGATGGGGGGGTGTACGGAAACACCATATATTTT,CASSQDGGVYGNTIYF
.,TRBV11-2,.,TRBJ1-3,TGTGCCAGCAGCTTACCACGGACGGGCGTCTCTGGAAACACCATATATTTT,CASSLPRTGVSGNTIYF
TRBD1,TRBV18,few,TRBJ2-7,TGTGCCAGCTCGCATCGGGACAGGGTACACGGCGAGCAGTACTTC,CASSHRDRVHGEQYF
.,TRBV28,few,TRBJ2-2,TGTGCCAGCAGTTTAGGCGGGGGCTTCACCGGGGAGCTGTTTTTT,CASSLGGGFTGELFF
TRBD1,TRBV7-9,.,TRBJ2-1,TGTGCCAGCAGTTTCCGGGACAGGGCTTACAATGAGCAGTTCTTC,CASSFRDRAYNEQFF
.,TRBV5-1,many,TRBJ2-5,TGCGCCAGCAGCATTCAGCAAGAGACCCAGTACTTC,CASSIQQETQYF
.,TRBV6-2/TRBV6-3,.,TRBJ2-2,TGTGCCAGCAGTTACCGCGGGGCAGTTAGGACCGGGGAGCTGTTTTTT,CASSYRGAVRTGELFF
.,TRBV6-2/TRBV6-3,many,TRBJ1-2,TGTGCCAGCAGTCCCCGGATTGAGGGCTGGGGAGATGGCTACACCTTC,CASSPRIEGWGDGYTF
.,TRBV7-3,few,TRBJ2-5,TGTGCCAGCAGCTTGAATTATGCGGAGACCCAGTACTTC,CASSLNYAETQYF
.,TRBV24-1,few,TRBJ1-5,TGTGCCACCAGTGGCAACGGACGTTATAGCAATCAGCCCCAGCATTTT,CATSGNGRYSNQPQHF
TRBD2,TRBV7-2,few,TRBJ2-5,TGTGCCAGCAATGGGGGAGCGGGCGGGGGGCCCCAAGAGACCCAGTACTTC,CASNGGAGGGPQETQYF
TRBD2,TRBV4-3,few,TRBJ2-1,TGCGCCAGCAGCCAGGGGACTAGCGGGGTAGGTGAGCAGTTCTTC,CASSQGTSGVGEQFF
TRBD1,TRBV27,few,TRBJ1-1,TGTGCCAGCAGGACAGGGTACACTGAAGCTTTCTTT,CASRTGYTEAFF
.,TRBV25-1,.,TRBJ2-2,TGTGCCAGCAGTGACTGGGCGAACGGGGAGCTGTTTTTT,CASSDWANGELFF